This T cell receptor (beta chain) appears in the sequencing data of a study of PD-L1 blockade in urothelial cancer. The overall study: The study started patients on atezolizumab around 2014, giving 1,200 mg intravenously every 3 weeks.

The CDR3 has 16 residues. V was pared by 0 bases and J by 5 bases, with 9 bases of the junction left unmatched. Germline loops: CDR1 MDHEN, CDR2 SYDVKM. The time point was: pretreatment peripheral blood. Profiled with immunoSEQ multiplex PCR; TCRdb holds only in-frame clones, not every one. The sample gives about 63,000 clones, 75% to 85% of which show up once; around 5.7% is in the top ten. The sample in question was PBMCs, obtained around atezolizumab (anti-PD-L1) treatment. The sequence came from a man between 70 and 80 years old with urothelial cancer. This chain links TRBV28 with TRBJ2-5, with 7 positions matching TRBD1. In DNA, the CDR3 is TGTGCCAGCAGTTTATGGTTCCGGCAGGGGGACGAGACCCAGTACTTC. This sequence encodes CASSLWFRQGDETQYF. Full variable domain (missing parts from reference TRBV28 and TRBJ2-5): DVKVTQSSRYLVKRTGEKVFLECVQDMDHENMFWYRQDPGLGLRLIYFSYDVKMKEKGDIPEGYSVSREKKERFSLILESASTNQTSMYLCASSLWFRQGDETQYFGPGTRLLVL.